This T cell receptor (beta chain) was captured by sequencing in a study of T cell changes during pregnancy in multiple sclerosis (dated by TCRdb to about 2019). At the level of the whole study: The study examined how the T cell repertoire changed over the course of pregnancy in women with multiple sclerosis.

To prepare the library, the immunoSEQ multiplex PCR assay was applied. Sourced from immuneACCESS, this table was stored by TCRdb with only in-frame sequences that have V and J called. A share of the clones is absent; for the studies checked, an unresolved V gene accounts for under half, and the remainder has no known explanation. The sample table shows fewer than 80,000 clones, and 90% to 95% are seen once. The top ten clones comprise under 0.35% of the sample. Concerning this clone: What antigen it recognizes has not been identified. Base qualities are missing; no much larger clone stands one base away.

V loses 0 bases of germline sequence and J loses 3 bases, and the interval between the two ends is 14 bases. In the germline V gene, CDR1 corresponds to LGHNA and CDR2 to YSLEER. The CDR3 sequence holds 17 residues, the cysteine and phenylalanine included. Just the 51-base CDR3 DNA is kept, in frame starting at base 1. This clonotype was obtained from a female donor in good health, enrolled as a control in a pregnancy study. The chain is made from TRBV4-3 and TRBJ2-2; tentative D gene TRBD1, with 5 bases matching. This sample comprised CD4+ T cells from peripheral blood mononuclear cells, obtained in the third trimester of pregnancy. The CDR3 corresponds to CASSQDLGQGYTGELFF. The DNA sequence reads TGCGCCAGCAGCCAAGATCTCGGCCAGGGTTACACCGGGGAGCTGTTTTTT.